Presented here are 25 T cell receptor beta chains from one specimen sequenced in a study of T cells after yellow fever vaccination. TCRdb re-called the 5' RACE reads through MiXCR, storing one row per CDR3 protein. This table has about 350,000 distinct CDR3 sequences, around a tenth appearing once. The sequencing used PBMCs, collected on the day of the first yellow fever vaccination. These receptor sequences come from a man between 18 and 35 years old who received the YFV17D yellow fever vaccine.

In its sample, this clonotype was seen a few times. This sequence joins TRBV6-5 and TRBJ1-2; TRBD1 is a possible D gene (6 bases). Germline V gene lookup returns CDR1 MNHEY and CDR2 SVGAGI. V lost 2 bases and J lost 7, with 11 bases in between. This CDR3 spans 13 amino acids. CDR3 residues: CASSYVRGPGYTF. CDR3 nucleotides: TGTGCCAGCAGTTACGTGCGGGGGCCTGGCTACACCTTC.

This clonotype was seen ten or more times. The CDR3 loop reads CASSRRGGQNEQFF. CDR3 DNA sequence: TGTGCCAGCAGCCGGCGGGGGGGCCAAAATGAGCAGTTCTTC. The V and J genes are TRBV7-2 and TRBJ2-1; TRBD2 matches 9 bases. Germline CDR1 reads SGHTA; CDR2 reads FQGNSA. This CDR3 comprises 14 residues. V shed 5 bases and J 7 bases; nucleotides not matched to a gene: 6.

This clonotype was found a few times. One end of the junction varies from germline; a read error may be responsible. This chain uses TRBV6-1 with TRBJ2-1; D gene ambiguous. CDR1 is MNHNS, CDR2 SASEGT, per germline. The CDR3 length is 14 residues. CDR3 nucleotides: TGTGACAGCAGCCAACGGGTTCTCGGCAATGAGCAGTTCTTC. Protein product: CDSSQRVLGNEQFF.

This clonotype was seen only a few times. V is TRBV20-1 and J is TRBJ2-7; D not certain. In germline, CDR1 is DFQATT, CDR2 SNEGSKA (reference sequence). Trimming pared 2 bases from V and 0 bases from J, leaving 5 bases between. This CDR3 is built from 12 residues. Here the CDR3 DNA reads TGCAGTGCTAGACAGAGCTCCTACGAGCAGTACGTC. Its protein product is CSARQSSYEQYV.

In its sample, this clonotype was seen a few times. V is TRBV24-1 and J is TRBJ1-1; no definite D call. Trimming took 3 bases from V and 11 from J, leaving 9 bases between them. CDR1 is KGHDR, CDR2 SFDVKD, per germline. The CDR3 length is 11 residues. The CDR3: CATSDGVMAFF. The CDR3 nucleotides are TGTGCCACCAGTGATGGAGTTATGGCTTTCTTT.

CDR3 protein: CASREGGRNSPLHF. The CDR3 region has the DNA TGTGCCAGCAGAGAAGGGGGGCGGAATTCACCCCTCCACTTT. J is TRBJ1-6 and V is TRBV6-6; the D gene is possibly TRBD1 (6 bases). Germline values: CDR1 MNHNY, CDR2 SVGAGI (reference sequence). V lost 6 bases to trimming and J lost 7 bases, with 13 bases between them. The CDR3 is 14 amino acids.

This chain connects TRBV4-1 to TRBJ2-1; possible D gene TRBD1, 5 bases. CDR3 length: 16 amino acids. Trimming took 4 bases from V and 4 from J, leaving 17 bases between them. Germline values: CDR1 MGHRA, CDR2 YSYEKL. This chain's CDR3 is CASSLKEQVLYNEQFF. The CDR3 DNA reads as TGCGCCAGCAGCCTAAAGGAACAGGTTCTGTACAATGAGCAGTTCTTC.

The genes are TRBV21-1 and TRBJ2-4; TRBD1 is taken as the D call from the table, unchecked against the DNA. TRBV21-1 is a pseudogene locus. The CDR3 is 13 amino acids. The CDR3 DNA sequence: TGTGCCAGCAGCAAACCCTGTGGACGCATTCAGTACTTC. Translation gives CASSKPCGRIQYF.

This clonotype has only a few counts. The chain uses TRBV10-1 and TRBJ2-2, with D perhaps TRBD1 (6 bases). CDR1 and CDR2 from the germline V gene are WNHNN and SYGVQD (reference sequence). The V gene lost 6 bases and the J gene lost 1 base, with 9 bases spanning the gap. The CDR3 has 14 amino acids. The CDR3 region is CASRPTGNTGELFF. The CDR3 DNA sequence: TGCGCCAGCAGACCGACAGGGAACACCGGGGAGCTGTTTTTT.

This chain links TRBV27 with TRBJ2-6; 7 nucleotides agree with TRBD1. Germline loops: CDR1 MNHEY, CDR2 SMNVEV (reference sequence). The CDR3 length is 17 residues. J lost 0 bases, V lost 3 bases, and 5 bases had no gene match. In nucleotides, the CDR3 is TGTGCCAGCAGTTTCACCGGGACAGTCTCTGGGGCCAACGTCCTGACTTTC. Residues: CASSFTGTVSGANVLTF.

The V call is TRBV10-2, the J call TRBJ2-2; tentatively, D is TRBD2 (5 bases). Germline CDR1 WSHSY, CDR2 SAAADI. This CDR3 spans 14 amino acids. Trimming stripped 7 bases from V and 5 bases from J, with 14 bases between. CDR3 DNA sequence: TGCGCCAGCACCGATAATGGAGGAACCGGGGAGCTGTTTTTT. Translated, it gives CASTDNGGTGELFF.

This clonotype appeared a few times. The J gene is TRBJ2-6, the V gene TRBV7-2; 8 bases line up with TRBD2. The CDR3 has 16 residues. The V and J ends lost 10 bases and 0 bases, in that order; junction bases with no gene match: 8. The germline V gene encodes CDR1 SGHTA and CDR2 FQGNSA. CDR3 nucleotides: TGTGCCACAAAAGGCGGGGGGCGCTCTGGGGCCAACGTCCTGACTTTC. Amino acid sequence: CATKGGGRSGANVLTF.

The chain combines TRBV12-3 or TRBV12-4 with TRBJ1-5; D call uncertain. This CDR3 has 12 amino acids. Trimming shortened V by 6 bases and J by 7 bases, and 10 bases separated the two germline ends. The DNA of the CDR3 is TGTGCCAGCAGGTTCGGTAGGCAGCCCCAGCATTTT. Translated, it gives CASRFGRQPQHF.

This clonotype appeared a single time. The CDR3 loop reads CAISEFSGASYEQYF. DNA for the CDR3: TGTGCCATCAGTGAGTTCTCAGGGGCCTCCTACGAGCAGTACTTC. The V gene is TRBV10-3, the J gene TRBJ2-7; TRBD1 is a possible D gene (6 bases). The V and J ends lost 1 base and 0 bases respectively, with 10 bases between them. Germline V gene sequence: CDR1 ENHRY, CDR2 SYGVKD. The CDR3 spans 15 residues.

In this sample, this clonotype turned up a few times. This rearrangement joins TRBV20-1 to TRBJ1-1, with D uncertain. Germline CDR1 and CDR2: DFQATT and SNEGSKA (reference sequence). This CDR3 is built from 14 residues. The V end lost 4 bases, the J end lost 6 bases, and 18 bases lay between the germline ends. The CDR3 here is CSAIQSPGIPEAFF. The DNA of the CDR3 is TGCAGTGCTATACAGTCTCCGGGGATCCCTGAAGCTTTCTTT.

This clonotype turned up a few times. The chain links TRBV5-1 to TRBJ2-5; D is undetermined. Germline V gene lookup returns CDR1 SGHRS and CDR2 YFSETQ. Trimming removed 0 bases from V and 1 base from J, with 10 bases in between. The CDR3 extends over 15 amino acids. CDR3 in DNA: TGCGCCAGCAGCTTGGGAAGGCAGATCCAAGAGACCCAGTACTTC. Its translation: CASSLGRQIQETQYF.

The rearrangement links TRBV7-6 to TRBJ2-2; the D gene is possibly TRBD2 (5 bases). The CDR3 is 15 residues long. CDR1 and CDR2 (germline): SGHVS, FNYEAQ. Deletions cut 1 base from V and 5 bases from J, with 11 bases between. This CDR3 reads CASSLGWGATGELFF. CDR3 nucleotide sequence: TGTGCCAGCAGCTTAGGGTGGGGAGCAACCGGGGAGCTGTTTTTT. The full variable domain, rest sourced from reference TRBV7-6 and TRBJ2-2, is GAGVSQSPRYKVTKRGQDVALRCDPISGHVSLYWYRQALGQGPEFLTYFNYEAQQDKSGLPNDRFSAERPEGSISTLTIQRTEQRDSAMYRCASSLGWGATGELFFGEGSRLTVL.

There are many counts of this clonotype. The chain couples TRBV5-1 to TRBJ1-1, with D tentatively TRBD1 (6 bases). The V gene lost 5 bases and the J gene lost 2 bases, with 13 bases spanning the gap. CDR1 is SGHRS, CDR2 YFSETQ, per germline. This CDR3 comprises 14 residues. CDR3 nucleotides: TGCGCCAGCAGGTCCGAGGGGGGAAACACTGAAGCTTTCTTT. Protein: CASRSEGGNTEAFF.

This clonotype turned up a few times. This chain uses TRBV3-1 with TRBJ1-5; 9 bases line up with TRBD1. V shed 1 base, J shed 5 bases, and the junction held 9 bases outside the gene matches. Germline assignment: CDR1 LGHDT and CDR2 YNNKEL (reference sequence). The CDR3 has 17 residues. The CDR3 DNA reads as TGTGCCAGCAGCCAAGGAACGGGACAGGGCCGTTATCAGCCCCAGCATTTT. Translated, it gives CASSQGTGQGRYQPQHF.

This clonotype was counted between two and nine times. The V gene is TRBV11-2, the J gene TRBJ2-2, with 7 nucleotides matching TRBD2. Germline V lookup: CDR1 SGHAT, CDR2 FQNNGV. The CDR3 extends over 18 amino acids. J gave up 1 base and V 7 bases, and 15 bases lay outside the gene matches. The CDR3 coding sequence is TGTGCCAGCATCCCCCCATGGGAGGGGCTCTTGAACACCGGGGAGCTGTTTTTT. It translates to CASIPPWEGLLNTGELFF.

Ten or more counts support this clonotype. V is TRBV12-3 or TRBV12-4 and J is TRBJ1-6; no clear D gene. This CDR3 is built from 15 residues. Trimming took 3 bases from V and 0 from J, leaving 6 bases between them. CDR3 residues: CASSLASSYNSPLHF. Written as DNA, the CDR3 is TGTGCCAGCAGTTTGGCTAGCTCCTATAATTCACCCCTCCACTTT.

This clonotype came up many times. This sequence joins TRBV5-1 and TRBJ2-1, with TRBD2 matching over 9 bases. The CDR3 consists of 15 residues. Germline V lookup: CDR1 SGHRS, CDR2 YFSETQ. V lost 0 bases and J lost 4; bases outside the gene matches: 2. The CDR3 coding sequence is TGCGCCAGCAGCTTGGAACTAGCGGGTTACAATGAGCAGTTCTTC. Its protein is CASSLELAGYNEQFF.

This clonotype was detected a few times. The rearrangement uses TRBV29-1 and TRBJ2-7; perhaps D is TRBD1 or TRBD2 (5 bases each). The V gene lost 6 bases and the J gene lost 7 bases, with 25 bases spanning the gap. The CDR3 loop spans 15 amino acids. The V gene's germline CDR1 is SQVTM and CDR2 ANQGSEA. The CDR3 coding sequence is TGCAGCGTCGCCGGGGATCGGGACCTTCCTTATGAGCAGTACTTC. The encoded protein is CSVAGDRDLPYEQYF.

This clonotype was seen more than once but under ten times. The chain recombines TRBV10-3 with TRBJ2-7; D is possibly TRBD1 (5 bases). Trimming took 10 bases from V and 13 from J, leaving 23 bases between them. Germline V gene data show CDR1 as ENHRY and CDR2 as SYGVKD. This CDR3 has 12 residues. As DNA, the CDR3 is TGTGCCACGAGGACACTGATCCGGACCCCTTACGTC. Protein: CATRTLIRTPYV.

This clonotype was found a few times. This chain uses TRBV10-3 with TRBJ2-3; no firm D call. With 4 bases removed from V and 4 bases from J, the gap between germline ends came to 3 bases. In germline, CDR1 is ENHRY, CDR2 SYGVKD. The CDR3 runs to 11 residues. The CDR3 spells CAISGPDTQYF. CDR3 bases: TGTGCCATCAGTGGGCCAGATACGCAGTATTTT.